This record looks at one T cell receptor (beta chain) sequence and its context. The antigen remains undetermined. The data were taken from a study of shared clonotypes between healthy human individuals. General study results and limits: Represented diversity (both genetic and exposure-history) was limited by the small number of donors. The naive CD4 repertoires of a few donors were compared, and around 4.7% of clonotypes were shared.

On sorted subsets, replicate PCRs used 150 to 250 ng DNA, or 30,000 or so T cell genomes. Some clones are missing from TCRdb's copy, which holds only in-frame ones; the method was immunoSEQ multiplex PCR. In the table there are under 1 million clones, about 96% of which are singletons. Germline V gene sequence: CDR1 SGDLS, CDR2 YYNGEE. J lost 2 bases, V lost 1 base, and 6 bases had no gene match. This CDR3 has 15 amino acids. Naive CD8 cells comprised CD45RO-negative, CCR7-positively selected cells, excluding terminally differentiated effector memory CD45RA+ cells. The J gene is TRBJ2-7, the V gene TRBV9, with TRBD1 matching over 7 bases. Source material: naive CD8+ T cells sorted from blood. This clonotype was obtained from a man aged 25 to 45 in good health. In DNA, the CDR3 is TGTGCCAGCAGCGTAATGGGGACAGATCCCTACGAGCAGTACTTC. Translation: CASSVMGTDPYEQYF. Combining the CDR3 with reference TRBV9 and TRBJ2-7 gives the whole variable domain DSGVTQTPKHLITATGQRVTLRCSPRSGDLSVYWYQQSLDQGLQFLIQYYNGEERAKGNILERFSAQQFPDLHSELNLSSLELGDSALYFCASSVMGTDPYEQYFGPGTRLTVT.